The next 26 T cell receptor beta chains were all read from a single sample in a study of metastatic and nonmetastatic thyroid tumors. TCRdb reanalyzed the PCR reads via MiXCR. The profile shows tens of thousands of clones, less than 20% of them singletons. Until they underwent thyroid surgery, no patient had received any treatment. The material sequenced was blood. These receptors were obtained from a female donor with papillary thyroid cancer or a benign thyroid nodule (not recorded which). Some clones in this sample may be carry-over from other donors' samples.

Concerning this clone itself: Because it lacks the conserved phenylalanine or tryptophan at the end, this CDR3 is likely a read error. This chain joins TRBV25-1 and TRBJ2-7; the D gene is possibly TRBD2 (6 bases). Trimming took 5 bases from V and 3 from J, leaving 29 bases between them. The CDR3 contains 19 residues. CDR1 is MGHDK, CDR2 SYGVNS, per germline. The CDR3 DNA reads TGTGCCAGCAGTCCCGAAGCTGCAACCGGAGGGCATGGCGTCTACGAGCAGTACTTG. Translating it yields CASSPEAATGGHGVYEQYL.

There are many counts of this clone. This rearrangement joins TRBV7-8 to TRBJ2-7; 10 bases agree with TRBD2. Germline V gives CDR1 SGHVS, CDR2 FQNEAQ. This CDR3 region has 16 residues. V shed 3 bases and J 7 bases; nucleotides not matched to a gene: 12. The CDR3, as DNA: TGTGCCAGCAGCTTGCTCTCCCTAGCGGGAGAAGGGGAGCAGTACTTC. Translating gives CASSLLSLAGEGEQYF. The full variable domain, rest sourced from reference TRBV7-8 and TRBJ2-7, is GAGVSQSPRYKVAKRGQDVALRCDPISGHVSLFWYQQALGQGPEFLTYFQNEAQLDKSGLPSDRFFAERPEGSVSTLKIQRTQQEDSAVYLCASSLLSLAGEGEQYFGPGTRLTVT.

Ten or more counts support this clone. A much larger clone differs from this one at a single base, so this may be a read error. The chain is built from TRBV20-1 and TRBJ1-5; D is ambiguous. Trimming took off 4 bases at V and 4 bases at J, with 20 bases between the two ends. The CDR3 is 16 amino acids. Looked up from germline, CDR1 is DFQATT and CDR2 is SNEGSKA (reference sequence). CDR3 nucleotide sequence: TGCAGTGCTAACCCGACTGGGCAGCTCGGGAATCAGCCCCAGCATTTT. This translates into CSANPTGQLGNQPQHF.

This clone was counted ten times or more. J is TRBJ1-3 and V is TRBV20-1; D perhaps matches TRBD1 (5 bases). This CDR3 is built from 14 residues. Germline CDR1 DFQATT, CDR2 SNEGSKA (reference sequence). CDR3 DNA: TGCGGAGGGTGGATGGGGGAGGCTGGAAACACCATATATTTT. As protein: CGGWMGEAGNTIYF.

This clone was seen repeatedly, ten times or more. The chain carries TRBV5-1 and TRBJ2-1; TRBD2 agrees at 7 bases. Germline V gene sequence: CDR1 SGHRS, CDR2 YFSETQ. With V trimmed by 5 bases and J by 6 bases, 8 bases remained unmatched. The CDR3 consists of 14 residues. CDR3 coding DNA: TGCGCCAGCAGTGCCATGGGCGGGAGCAATGAGCAGTTCTTC. It encodes CASSAMGGSNEQFF.

A word on this clone: It may be a read error: a sequence one base away is much more abundant. Additional DNA sequences in this sample encode the identical CDR3. The chain couples TRBV5-5 to TRBJ1-4; 8 nucleotides line up with TRBD1. Germline V gene data show CDR1 as SGHKS and CDR2 as YYEKEE (reference sequence). The CDR3 spans 13 residues. The CDR3 coding sequence is TGTGCTAGCAGCTTGACAGGGGAGGGAAAACTGTTTTTT. It specifies CASSLTGEGKLFF. Variable domain in full (rest from reference TRBV5-5 and TRBJ1-4): DAGVTQSPTHLIKTRGQQVTLRCSPISGHKSVSWYQQVLGQGPQFIFQYYEKEERGRGNFPDRFSARQFPNYSSELNVNALLLGDSALYLCASSLTGEGKLFFGSGTQLSVL.

This clone was found many times. V usage is TRBV20-1 and J usage is TRBJ1-2; weak D call: TRBD1 (5 bases). Germline assignment: CDR1 DFQATT and CDR2 SNEGSKA (reference sequence). The CDR3 extends over 14 amino acids. The V gene lost 4 bases and the J gene lost 4 bases, with 16 bases spanning the gap. CDR3 sequence: CSATRDRQSYGYTF. Written as DNA, the CDR3 is TGCAGTGCTACTAGGGACCGTCAGAGCTATGGCTACACCTTC.

This clone was counted at least ten times. V gene TRBV7-6 combines with J gene TRBJ2-2; D possibly corresponds to TRBD2 (6 bases). Germline assignment: CDR1 SGHVS and CDR2 FNYEAQ. This CDR3 spans 16 amino acids. V lost 5 bases and J lost 1, with 14 bases in between. The CDR3 loop is CASSPLRGKNTGELFF. CDR3 coding DNA: TGTGCCAGCAGCCCTCTTCGCGGGAAGAACACCGGGGAGCTGTTTTTT.

The gene calls are TRBV6-1 and TRBJ2-7, with D maybe TRBD1 (6 bases). CDR3 length equals 17 residues. The V and J ends lost 6 bases and 0 bases respectively, with 21 bases between them. CDR1 MNHNS and CDR2 SASEGT come from the germline V gene. The CDR3 sequence is CASRLSERQAISYEQYF. The CDR3 DNA reads TGTGCCAGCAGACTGTCTGAACGACAGGCGATCTCCTACGAGCAGTACTTC.

The CDR3 reads CASSLASGEQYF. The CDR3 DNA reads as TGCGCCAGCAGCTTGGCTAGCGGCGAGCAGTACTTC. The rearrangement uses TRBV5-1 and TRBJ2-7; TRBD2 agrees at 7 bases. CDR3 size: 12 residues. V was clipped by 0 bases and J by 6 bases; unmatched bases: 0. Germline V CDR1 and CDR2: SGHRS, YFSETQ.

This clone counts as medium-sized. The chain employs TRBV20-1 and TRBJ1-5; tentatively, D is TRBD1 (6 bases). CDR1 and CDR2 (germline): DFQATT, SNEGSKA (reference sequence). This CDR3 contains 13 residues. V shed 4 bases and J shed 2 bases, with 9 bases lying between them. The DNA of the CDR3 is TGCAGTGCTACAGGGGTAGGCAATCAGCCCCAGCATTTT. Protein sequence: CSATGVGNQPQHF.

This clone was counted at least ten times. This chain uses TRBV6-1 with TRBJ1-2, with 9 positions matching TRBD1. V lost 4 bases and J lost 4; bases outside the gene matches: 4. The CDR3 is made up of 14 amino acids. Per germline, CDR1 MNHNS and CDR2 SASEGT. The CDR3 coding sequence is TGTGCCAGCAGTGTCCGGGACAGGGCCTATGGCTACACCTTC. It is translated as CASSVRDRAYGYTF.

This clone was seen at least ten times. V usage is TRBV19 and J usage is TRBJ1-5; D is unresolved. CDR3 length: 12 amino acids. V lost 2 bases and J 11 bases, leaving 10 bases between the germline ends. Germline V lookup: CDR1 LNHDA, CDR2 SQIVND (reference sequence). The CDR3 here is CASSIIGSAQHF. CDR3 sequence (DNA): TGTGCCAGTAGTATAATCGGGTCCGCCCAGCATTTT.

This clone was counted between two and nine times. The junction departs from germline at one end; a sequencing error may be responsible. The chain uses TRBV28 and TRBJ2-7; TRBD1 agrees at 8 bases. The CDR3 runs to 14 residues. CDR1 is MDHEN, CDR2 SYDVKM, per germline. CDR3 in amino acids: CSSSADAGGGEQYF. The CDR3 DNA sequence: TGTTCCAGCAGCGCCGATGCAGGGGGCGGCGAGCAGTACTTC.

This clone was detected many times. The rearrangement joins TRBV30 to TRBJ2-1; no definite D call. Germline assignment: CDR1 GTSNPN and CDR2 SVGIG (reference sequence). The V end lost 5 bases, the J end lost 1 base, and 9 bases lay between the germline ends. The CDR3 has 13 amino acids. The CDR3 region is CAWGATSYNEQFF. The CDR3, as DNA: TGTGCCTGGGGCGCAACATCCTACAATGAGCAGTTCTTC.

This clone was seen many times. The rearrangement uses TRBV5-1 and TRBJ2-1, with 11 bases identical to TRBD2. Germline V gives CDR1 SGHRS, CDR2 YFSETQ. The CDR3 loop spans 15 amino acids. With 4 bases clipped from V and 4 bases from J, the junction kept 4 bases outside the gene matches. CDR3 in amino acids: CASSNLAGGYNEQFF. CDR3 coding DNA: TGCGCCAGCAGCAATCTAGCGGGGGGATACAATGAGCAGTTCTTC.

This clone was seen only once. The chain couples TRBV11-2 to TRBJ2-7; D is perhaps TRBD2 (5 bases). CDR1 and CDR2 (germline): SGHAT, FQNNGV. The CDR3 runs 17 residues. The V and J ends lost 4 bases and 0 bases respectively, with 19 bases between them. CDR3 sequence: CASSSPPGLATSYEQYF. The CDR3 nucleotides are TGTGCCAGCAGCTCCCCGCCTGGACTCGCAACCTCCTACGAGCAGTACTTC.

This clone was counted many times. This sequence joins TRBV7-2 and TRBJ2-3; 8 positions match TRBD1. The CDR3 has 17 amino acids. V shed 2 bases and J 9 bases; nucleotides not matched to a gene: 16. Germline loops: CDR1 SGHTA, CDR2 FQGNSA. DNA of the CDR3: TGTGCCAGCAGCTTATACCTCCTCGGACAGGGTGGTGACACGCAGTATTTT. This translates into CASSLYLLGQGGDTQYF.

This clone was counted ten times or more. This sequence joins TRBV2 and TRBJ1-5; TRBD1 might be the D (5 bases). The V and J ends lost 6 bases and 9 bases respectively, with 15 bases between them. The V gene's germline CDR1 is SNHLY and CDR2 FYNNEI. There are 13 residues in the CDR3. This CDR3 reads CASRGGSVGPQHF. CDR3 DNA: TGTGCCAGCAGGGGGGGGTCAGTCGGGCCCCAGCATTTT.

This clone was counted at least ten times. V usage is TRBV2 and J usage is TRBJ2-2, with D perhaps matching TRBD2 (7 bases). The CDR3 runs 14 residues. The germline V gene encodes CDR1 SNHLY and CDR2 FYNNEI. V dropped 8 bases and J dropped 0 bases, with 10 bases sitting between them. The CDR3 coding sequence is TGTGCCAGCCGGGGGGCCCCGAACACCGGGGAGCTGTTTTTT. This sequence encodes CASRGAPNTGELFF.

At least ten counts were recorded for this clone. The J gene is TRBJ2-5, the V gene TRBV20-1; D unclear. The V end lost 3 bases, the J end lost 0 bases, and 8 bases lay between the germline ends. CDR3 length equals 13 residues. Germline V gene lookup returns CDR1 DFQATT and CDR2 SNEGSKA (reference sequence). In nucleotides, the CDR3 is TGCAGTGCTAGGGGCTCGGACCAAGAGACCCAGTACTTC. Protein sequence: CSARGSDQETQYF.

This clone was counted at least ten times. The V call is TRBV19, the J call TRBJ2-6; 8 nucleotides line up with TRBD2. This CDR3 is 18 amino acids long. Germline CDR1 and CDR2: LNHDA and SQIVND (reference sequence). Germline trimming cut 5 bases from V and 1 base from J; bases unmatched to any gene: 10. CDR3 in DNA: TGTGCCAGTAGTCTGCGGGGGGCACTATGGTCTGGGGCCAACGTCCTGACTTTC. It yields the protein CASSLRGALWSGANVLTF.

This clone has at least ten counts. CDR3 region: CASSATDETGELFF. CDR3 nucleotide sequence: TGCGCCAGCAGTGCGACGGACGAAACCGGGGAGCTGTTTTTT. The chain couples TRBV10-2 to TRBJ2-2; D remains unclear. Germline CDR1 reads WSHSY; CDR2 reads SAAADI. V gave up 4 bases and J gave up 5 bases, with 11 bases separating them. The CDR3 length is 14 residues.

As for this clone: Mismatch with germline at one junction end may stem from a read error. The genes are TRBV6-1 and TRBJ2-7; 8 positions match TRBD2. CDR1 MNHNS and CDR2 SASEGT come from the germline V gene. This CDR3 comprises 14 residues. In DNA, the CDR3 is TGTGCCAGCAAGGCTAGCGGGTCCCGGGACGAACAGTACTTC. It codes for CASKASGSRDEQYF.

This clone was counted at least ten times. CDR3 sequence (DNA): TGCAGTGCTAGAGATTCGAGCAGTGGGGAAGGGTCAGGGACGCAGTATTTT. Translation gives CSARDSSSGEGSGTQYF. The rearrangement links TRBV20-1 to TRBJ2-3, with a tentative D call TRBD1 (5 bases). CDR3 length: 17 residues. Trimming took off 0 bases at V and 9 bases at J, with 25 bases between the two ends. Germline lookup yields CDR1 DFQATT and CDR2 SNEGSKA (reference sequence).

The V gene is TRBV29-1, the J gene TRBJ2-3; no reliable D call. The germline V and J ends were trimmed by 0 bases and 7 bases, with 14 bases remaining between them. Looked up from germline, CDR1 is SQVTM and CDR2 is ANQGSEA. The CDR3 is 14 residues long. The CDR3 DNA reads as TGCAGCGTTGAAGATAGGGCCGGATCTCATACGCAGTATTTT. This sequence encodes CSVEDRAGSHTQYF.